The clone carrying this TCR beta chain was recorded a few times. The antigen is unknown. Profiled with immunoSEQ multiplex PCR; TCRdb holds only in-frame clones, not every one. The data contain about 110,000 clones, less than 95% of them singletons. This sample stems from a study of T cell responses to AZD1222 COVID-19 vaccine. Study-wide results and caveats: In the spike-specific TCR repertoire, nearly half reportedly target unmutated variant regions. Regions 160-218 and 743-854 held dominance among vaccine-associated CD4 TCRs, which spanned spike. Just a handful of people given AZD1222 tested seropositive at baseline.

The ends were cut back, 3 bases at V and 3 bases at J, with 8 bases in the middle. Germline values: CDR1 SGHVS, CDR2 FQNEAQ. The CDR3 has 13 residues. The TCR was taken from an adult in good health. V gene TRBV7-8 combines with J gene TRBJ1-2; D is uncertain. The input for sequencing was peripheral blood, taken on day 0 of AZD1222 vaccination. The CDR3 spells CASSFLNYYGYTF. The DNA of the CDR3 is TGTGCCAGCAGCTTTTTAAATTACTATGGCTACACCTTC. The full variable domain, in which reference TRBV7-8 and TRBJ1-2 provide the parts outside the CDR3, is GAGVSQSPRYKVAKRGQDVALRCDPISGHVSLFWYQQALGQGPEFLTYFQNEAQLDKSGLPSDRFFAERPEGSVSTLKIQRTQQEDSAVYLCASSFLNYYGYTFGSGTRLTVV.